This paragraph reports one T cell receptor (beta chain). Its antigen is currently unknown. Clones were read by immunoSEQ multiplex PCR, and TCRdb kept only the in-frame ones, dropping some. Among about 130,000 clones listed, 75% to 90% were seen once. The CDR3 has 14 amino acids. Germline V CDR1 and CDR2: MDHEN, SYDVKM. V shed 9 bases and J 1 base; nucleotides not matched to a gene: 4. The donors were part of the validation cohort of more than 90 subjects. That cohort was separate from the first cohort, which comprised 670 or so subjects. These data come from a study of cytomegalovirus exposure and HLA in healthy donors. About the study: It was reported in a later analysis that the 100 to 150 validation repertoires used the same platform as the 550 to 850 first-cohort repertoires.

General observations from the study: Cytomegalovirus status, reportedly, was diagnosed with high specificity and sensitivity by the classifier.

Sequencing was carried out using PBMCs. V gene TRBV28 combines with J gene TRBJ2-1, with 9 bases identical to TRBD2. This clonotype originated in a woman under 30 in good health and CMV-seronegative. This CDR3 is CASVSGSSYNEQFF. Written as DNA, the CDR3 is TGTGCCAGTGTTAGCGGGAGTTCCTACAATGAGCAGTTCTTC.